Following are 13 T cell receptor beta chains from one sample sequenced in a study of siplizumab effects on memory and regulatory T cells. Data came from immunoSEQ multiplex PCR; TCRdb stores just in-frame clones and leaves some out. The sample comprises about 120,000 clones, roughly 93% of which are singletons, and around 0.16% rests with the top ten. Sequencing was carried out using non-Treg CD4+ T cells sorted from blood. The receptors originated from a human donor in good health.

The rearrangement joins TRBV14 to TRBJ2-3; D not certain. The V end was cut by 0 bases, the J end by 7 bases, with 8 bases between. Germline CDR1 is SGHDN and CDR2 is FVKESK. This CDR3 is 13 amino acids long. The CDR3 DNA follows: TGTGCCAGCAGCCAAGATAACCGGTATACGCAGTATTTT. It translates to CASSQDNRYTQYF.

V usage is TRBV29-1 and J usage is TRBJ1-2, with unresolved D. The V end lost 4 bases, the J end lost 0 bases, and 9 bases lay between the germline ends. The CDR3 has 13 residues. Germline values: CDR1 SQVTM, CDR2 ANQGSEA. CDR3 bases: TGCAGCGTTGTGGCCGGGACTAACTATGGCTACACCTTC. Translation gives CSVVAGTNYGYTF.

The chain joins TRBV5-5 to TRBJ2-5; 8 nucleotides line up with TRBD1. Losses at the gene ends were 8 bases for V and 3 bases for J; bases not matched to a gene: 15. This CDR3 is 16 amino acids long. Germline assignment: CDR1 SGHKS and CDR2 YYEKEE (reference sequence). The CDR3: CASSPLRTGREETQYF. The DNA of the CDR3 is TGTGCCAGTTCTCCTCTCCGGACAGGGCGCGAAGAGACCCAGTACTTC.

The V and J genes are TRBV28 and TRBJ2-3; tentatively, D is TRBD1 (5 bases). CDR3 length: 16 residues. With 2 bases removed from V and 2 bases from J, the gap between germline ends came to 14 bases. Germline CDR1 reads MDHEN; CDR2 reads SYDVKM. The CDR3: CASSLGAAPVTDTQYF. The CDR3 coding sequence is TGTGCCAGCAGTTTAGGGGCAGCCCCTGTCACAGATACGCAGTATTTT.

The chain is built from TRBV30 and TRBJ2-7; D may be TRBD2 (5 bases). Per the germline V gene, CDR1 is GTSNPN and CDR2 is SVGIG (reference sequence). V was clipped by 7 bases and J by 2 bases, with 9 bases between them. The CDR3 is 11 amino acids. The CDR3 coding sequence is TGTGCCTCTGACGGGACCTACGAGCAGTACTTC. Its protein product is CASDGTYEQYF.

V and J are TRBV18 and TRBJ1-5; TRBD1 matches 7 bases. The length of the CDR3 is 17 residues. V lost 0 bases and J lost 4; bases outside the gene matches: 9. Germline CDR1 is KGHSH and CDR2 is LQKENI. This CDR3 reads CASSPPGGTGANQPQHF. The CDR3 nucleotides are TGTGCCAGCTCACCACCTGGGGGCACAGGGGCAAATCAGCCCCAGCATTTT. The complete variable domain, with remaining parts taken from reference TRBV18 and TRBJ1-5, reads NAGVMQNPRHLVRRRGQEARLRCSPMKGHSHVYWYRQLPEEGLKFMVYLQKENIIDESGMPKERFSAEFPKEGPSILRIQQVVRGDSAAYFCASSPPGGTGANQPQHFGDGTRLSIL.

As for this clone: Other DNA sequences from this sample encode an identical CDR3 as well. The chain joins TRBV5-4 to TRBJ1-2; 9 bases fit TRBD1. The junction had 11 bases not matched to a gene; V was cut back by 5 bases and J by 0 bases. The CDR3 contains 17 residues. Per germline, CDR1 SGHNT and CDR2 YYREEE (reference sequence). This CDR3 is CASSPGDREPANYGYTF. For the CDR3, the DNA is TGTGCCAGCAGTCCGGGGGACAGGGAACCGGCTAACTATGGCTACACCTTC.

The CDR3 sequence: CASSSASNYGYTF. The DNA of the CDR3 is TGTGCCAGCTCTAGCGCATCAAACTATGGCTACACCTTC. The chain links TRBV6-5 to TRBJ1-2, with D unresolved. The V gene lost 8 bases and the J gene lost 2 bases, with 12 bases spanning the gap. The length of the CDR3 is 13 residues. From germline, CDR1 is MNHEY and CDR2 SVGAGI.

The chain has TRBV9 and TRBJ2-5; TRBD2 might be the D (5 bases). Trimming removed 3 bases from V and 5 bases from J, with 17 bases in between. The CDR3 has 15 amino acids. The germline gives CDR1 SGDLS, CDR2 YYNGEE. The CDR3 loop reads CASSAWTGRGETQYF. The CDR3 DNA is TGTGCCAGCAGCGCTTGGACTGGACGAGGGGAGACCCAGTACTTC.

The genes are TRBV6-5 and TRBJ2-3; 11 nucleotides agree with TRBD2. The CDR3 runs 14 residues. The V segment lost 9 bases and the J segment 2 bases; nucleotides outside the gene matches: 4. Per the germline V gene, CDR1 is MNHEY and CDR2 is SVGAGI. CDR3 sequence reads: CASSGGVDTDTQYF. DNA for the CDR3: TGTGCCAGTAGCGGGGGGGTAGACACAGATACGCAGTATTTT.

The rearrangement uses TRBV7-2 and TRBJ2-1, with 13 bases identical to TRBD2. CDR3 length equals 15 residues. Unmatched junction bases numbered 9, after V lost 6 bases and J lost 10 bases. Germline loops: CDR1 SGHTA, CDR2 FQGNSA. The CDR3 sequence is CASSLLAGGPREQFF. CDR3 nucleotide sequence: TGTGCCAGCAGTTTACTAGCGGGGGGGCCAAGGGAGCAGTTCTTC.

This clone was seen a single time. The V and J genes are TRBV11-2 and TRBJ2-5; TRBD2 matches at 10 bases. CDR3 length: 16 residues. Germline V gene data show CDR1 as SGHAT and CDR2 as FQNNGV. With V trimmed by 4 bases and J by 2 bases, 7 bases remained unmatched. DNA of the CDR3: TGTGCCAGCAGCTCCCTTAGCGGGGGGAAACAAGAGACCCAGTACTTC. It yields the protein CASSSLSGGKQETQYF.

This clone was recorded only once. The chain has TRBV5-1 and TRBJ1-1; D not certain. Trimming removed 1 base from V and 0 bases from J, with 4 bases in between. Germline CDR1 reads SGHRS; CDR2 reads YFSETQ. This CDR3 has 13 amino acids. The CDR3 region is CASSLMVNTEAFF. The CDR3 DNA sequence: TGCGCCAGCAGCTTGATGGTGAACACTGAAGCTTTCTTT. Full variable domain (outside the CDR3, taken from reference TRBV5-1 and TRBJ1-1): KAGVTQTPRYLIKTRGQQVTLSCSPISGHRSVSWYQQTPGQGLQFLFEYFSETQRNKGNFPGRFSGRQFSNSRSEMNVSTLELGDSALYLCASSLMVNTEAFFGQGTRLTVV.